This paragraph reports one T cell receptor beta chain. Its antigen is not identified. Germline V gives CDR1 LNHNV, CDR2 YYDKDF (reference sequence). Trimming removed 0 bases from V and 8 bases from J, with 14 bases in between. This CDR3 is built from 15 residues. This sample is part of a study of cytomegalovirus exposure and HLA in healthy donors. Healthy bone marrow donors formed the donor group. The study's findings and limits: The number of N-insertions in an Asian-associated ancestry cluster was reportedly below the roughly 670-donor mean in a later analysis. Association of 15,000 to 20,000 TCR beta sequences with HLA alleles was found at 0.05 false discovery rate in a later analysis.

PCR was performed using 60 Vbeta and 13 Jbeta primers. Produced via immunoSEQ multiplex PCR; TCRdb's table is partial and in-frame only. The data show some 120,000 clones, about 70% seen once. The clonotype comes from a man aged 30-40 years in good health and CMV-seropositive. Sequencing was performed on PBMCs. The genes are TRBV15 and TRBJ1-5, with no clear D. CDR3 in DNA: TGTGCCACCAGCAGAGATTACGGGGAAATGGAGCCCCAGCATTTT. Protein: CATSRDYGEMEPQHF. The full variable domain, its missing parts supplied by reference TRBV15 and TRBJ1-5, is DAMVIQNPRYQVTQFGKPVTLSCSQTLNHNVMYWYQQKSSQAPKLLFHYYDKDFNNEADTPDNFQSRRPNTSFCFLDIRSPGLGDTAMYLCATSRDYGEMEPQHFGDGTRLSIL.